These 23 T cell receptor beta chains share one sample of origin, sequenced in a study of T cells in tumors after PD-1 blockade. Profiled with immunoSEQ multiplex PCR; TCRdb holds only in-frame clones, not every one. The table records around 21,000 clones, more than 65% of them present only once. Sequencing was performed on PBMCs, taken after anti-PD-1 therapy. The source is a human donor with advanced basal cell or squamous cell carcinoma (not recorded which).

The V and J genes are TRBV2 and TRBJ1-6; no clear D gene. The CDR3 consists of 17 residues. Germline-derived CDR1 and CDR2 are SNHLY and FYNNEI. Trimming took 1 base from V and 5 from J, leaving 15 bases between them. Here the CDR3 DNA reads TGTGCCAGCAGTGAAGTTAAAGGAAGCGGCGATAATTCACCCCTCCACTTT. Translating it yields CASSEVKGSGDNSPLHF. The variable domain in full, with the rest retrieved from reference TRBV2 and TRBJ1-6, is EPEVTQTPSHQVTQMGQEVILRCVPISNHLYFYWYRQILGQKVEFLVSFYNNEISEKSEIFDDQFSVERPDGSNFTLKIRSTKLEDSAMYFCASSEVKGSGDNSPLHFGNGTRLTVT.

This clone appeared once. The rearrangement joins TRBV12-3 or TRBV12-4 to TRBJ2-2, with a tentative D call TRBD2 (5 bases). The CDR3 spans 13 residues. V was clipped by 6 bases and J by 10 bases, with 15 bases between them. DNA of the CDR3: TGTGCCAGCAGACCAAACGGGGTCGTGGAGCTGTTTTTT. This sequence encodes CASRPNGVVELFF.

For the CDR3, the DNA is TGTGCCAGTAGTATATCGCTAAGGCAGGGTTTGGGCATAGGCCTATATAGCAATCAGCCCCAGCATTTT. It translates to CASSISLRQGLGIGLYSNQPQHF. The rearrangement joins TRBV19 to TRBJ1-5; D may be TRBD1 (5 bases). V lost 2 bases and J lost 0, with 32 bases in between. This CDR3 region has 23 residues. The germline CDR1 and CDR2 sequences are LNHDA and SQIVND (reference sequence).

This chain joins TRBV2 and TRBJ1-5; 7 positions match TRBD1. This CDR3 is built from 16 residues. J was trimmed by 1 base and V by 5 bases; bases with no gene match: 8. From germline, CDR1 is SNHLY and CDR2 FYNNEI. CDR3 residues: CASSRQGGRSNQPQHF. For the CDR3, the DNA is TGTGCCAGCAGTCGACAGGGAGGTCGGAGCAATCAGCCCCAGCATTTT.

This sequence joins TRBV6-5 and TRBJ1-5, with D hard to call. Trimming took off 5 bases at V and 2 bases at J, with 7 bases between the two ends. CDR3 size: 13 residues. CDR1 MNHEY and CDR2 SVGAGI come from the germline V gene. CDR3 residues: CASSRGGNQPQHF. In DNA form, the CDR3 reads TGTGCCAGCAGTCGGGGAGGCAATCAGCCCCAGCATTTT.

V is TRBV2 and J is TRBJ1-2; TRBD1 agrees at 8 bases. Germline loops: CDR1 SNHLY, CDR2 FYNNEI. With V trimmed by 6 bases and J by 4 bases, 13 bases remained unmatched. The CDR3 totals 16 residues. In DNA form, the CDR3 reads TGTGCCAGCAGCCCCTCTAACAGGGGGTCTTTCTATGGCTACACCTTC. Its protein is CASSPSNRGSFYGYTF.

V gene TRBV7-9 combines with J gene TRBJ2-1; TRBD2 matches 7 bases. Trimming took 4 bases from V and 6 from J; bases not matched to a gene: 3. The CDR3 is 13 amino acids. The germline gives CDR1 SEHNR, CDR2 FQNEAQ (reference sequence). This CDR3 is CASSSPGGNEQFF. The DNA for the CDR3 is TGTGCCAGCAGCTCGCCGGGGGGCAATGAGCAGTTCTTC.

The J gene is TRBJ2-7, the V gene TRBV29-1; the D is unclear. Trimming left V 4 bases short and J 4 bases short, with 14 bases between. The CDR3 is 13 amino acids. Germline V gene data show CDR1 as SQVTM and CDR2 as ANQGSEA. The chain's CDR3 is CSVAPPGGYEQYF. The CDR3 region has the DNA TGCAGCGTTGCTCCCCCGGGCGGTTACGAGCAGTACTTC.

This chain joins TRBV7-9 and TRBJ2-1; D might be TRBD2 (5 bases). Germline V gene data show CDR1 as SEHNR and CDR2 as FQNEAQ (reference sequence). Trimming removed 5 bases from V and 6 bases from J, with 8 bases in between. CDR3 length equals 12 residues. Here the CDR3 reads CASSETTNEQFF. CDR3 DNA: TGTGCCAGCAGCGAGACTACCAATGAGCAGTTCTTC.

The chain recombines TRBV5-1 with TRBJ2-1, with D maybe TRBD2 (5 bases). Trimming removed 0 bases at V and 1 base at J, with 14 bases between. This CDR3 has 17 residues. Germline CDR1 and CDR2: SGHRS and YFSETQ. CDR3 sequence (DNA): TGCGCCAGCAGCTTGGATCCAGCATCGGGATCCTACAATGAGCAGTTCTTC. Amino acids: CASSLDPASGSYNEQFF.

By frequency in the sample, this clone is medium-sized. The CDR3: CASSRDTRISGNQPQHF. The DNA for the CDR3 is TGCGCCAGCAGCCGGGACACCCGGATCTCGGGCAATCAGCCCCAGCATTTT. The gene calls are TRBV4-1 and TRBJ1-5, with D perhaps TRBD1 (6 bases). The CDR3 is 17 residues long. Germline V gene sequence: CDR1 MGHRA, CDR2 YSYEKL. V lost 4 bases and J 2 bases, leaving 18 bases between the germline ends.

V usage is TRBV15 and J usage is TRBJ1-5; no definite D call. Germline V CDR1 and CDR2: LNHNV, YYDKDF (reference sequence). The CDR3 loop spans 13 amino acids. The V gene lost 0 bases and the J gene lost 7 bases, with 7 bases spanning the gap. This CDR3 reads CATSRDLRQPQHF. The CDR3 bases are TGTGCCACCAGCAGAGATCTAAGACAGCCCCAGCATTTT.

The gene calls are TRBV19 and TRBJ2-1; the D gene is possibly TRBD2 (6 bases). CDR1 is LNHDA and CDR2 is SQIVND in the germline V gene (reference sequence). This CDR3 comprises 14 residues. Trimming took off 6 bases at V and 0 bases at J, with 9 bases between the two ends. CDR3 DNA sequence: TGTGCCAGTAGCGGTAGCGGCTCCTACAATGAGCAGTTCTTC. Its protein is CASSGSGSYNEQFF.

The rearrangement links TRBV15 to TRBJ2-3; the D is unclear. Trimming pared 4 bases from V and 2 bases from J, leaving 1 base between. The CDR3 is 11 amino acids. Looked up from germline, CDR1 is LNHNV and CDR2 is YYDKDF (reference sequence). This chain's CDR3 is CATSITDTQYF. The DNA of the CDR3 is TGTGCCACCAGCATCACAGATACGCAGTATTTT.

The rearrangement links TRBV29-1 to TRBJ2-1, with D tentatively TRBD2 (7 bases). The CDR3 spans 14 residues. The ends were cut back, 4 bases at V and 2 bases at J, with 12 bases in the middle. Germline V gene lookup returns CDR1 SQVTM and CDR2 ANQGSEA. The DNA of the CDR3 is TGCAGCGTTGCTCGCGGGGGCCCCTACAATGAGCAGTTCTTC. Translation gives CSVARGGPYNEQFF.

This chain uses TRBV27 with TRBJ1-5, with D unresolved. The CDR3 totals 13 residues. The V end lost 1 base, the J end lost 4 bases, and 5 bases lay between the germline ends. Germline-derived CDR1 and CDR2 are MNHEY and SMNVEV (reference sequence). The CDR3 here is CASSLWTNQPQHF. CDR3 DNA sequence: TGTGCCAGCAGTTTATGGACTAATCAGCCCCAGCATTTT.

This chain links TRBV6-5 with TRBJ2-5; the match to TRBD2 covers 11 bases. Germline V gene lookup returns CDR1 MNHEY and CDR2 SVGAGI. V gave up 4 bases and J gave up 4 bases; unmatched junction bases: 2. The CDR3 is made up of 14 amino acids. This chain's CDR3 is CASSFGTSGETQYF. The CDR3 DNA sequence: TGTGCCAGCAGTTTCGGGACTAGCGGAGAGACCCAGTACTTC.

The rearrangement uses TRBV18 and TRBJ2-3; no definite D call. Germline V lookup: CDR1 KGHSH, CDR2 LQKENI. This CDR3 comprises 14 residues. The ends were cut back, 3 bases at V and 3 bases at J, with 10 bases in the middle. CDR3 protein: CASSPPVSTDTQYF. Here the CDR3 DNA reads TGTGCCAGCTCACCCCCCGTTTCGACAGATACGCAGTATTTT.

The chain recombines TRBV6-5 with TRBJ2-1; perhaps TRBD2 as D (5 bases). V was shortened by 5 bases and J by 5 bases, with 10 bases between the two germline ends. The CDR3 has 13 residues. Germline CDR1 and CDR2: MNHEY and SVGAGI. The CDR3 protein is CASSHGLDNEQFF. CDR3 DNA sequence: TGTGCCAGCAGTCACGGACTGGACAATGAGCAGTTCTTC.

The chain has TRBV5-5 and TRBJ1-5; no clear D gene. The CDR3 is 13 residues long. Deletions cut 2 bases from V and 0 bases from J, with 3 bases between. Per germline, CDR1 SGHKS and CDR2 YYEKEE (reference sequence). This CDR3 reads CASSFDSNQPQHF. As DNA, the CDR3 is TGTGCCAGCAGCTTTGATAGCAATCAGCCCCAGCATTTT.

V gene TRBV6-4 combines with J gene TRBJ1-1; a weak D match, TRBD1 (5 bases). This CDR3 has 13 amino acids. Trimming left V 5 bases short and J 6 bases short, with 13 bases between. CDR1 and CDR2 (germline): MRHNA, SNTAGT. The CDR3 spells CASSKDQGAEAFF. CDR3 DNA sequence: TGTGCCAGCAGTAAGGACCAGGGCGCTGAAGCTTTCTTT.

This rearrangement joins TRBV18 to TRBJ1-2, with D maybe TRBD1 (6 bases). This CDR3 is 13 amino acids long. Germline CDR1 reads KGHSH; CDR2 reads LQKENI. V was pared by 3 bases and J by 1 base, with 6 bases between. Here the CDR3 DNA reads TGTGCCAGCTCACCGGACAGTAACTATGGCTACACCTTC. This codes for CASSPDSNYGYTF. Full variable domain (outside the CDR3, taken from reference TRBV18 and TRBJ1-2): NAGVMQNPRHLVRRRGQEARLRCSPMKGHSHVYWYRQLPEEGLKFMVYLQKENIIDESGMPKERFSAEFPKEGPSILRIQQVVRGDSAAYFCASSPDSNYGYTFGSGTRLTVV.

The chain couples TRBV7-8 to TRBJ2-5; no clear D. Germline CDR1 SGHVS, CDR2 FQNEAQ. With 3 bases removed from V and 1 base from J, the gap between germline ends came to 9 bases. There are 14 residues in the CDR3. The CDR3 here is CASSFGLSQETQYF. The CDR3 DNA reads TGTGCCAGCAGCTTCGGCCTTTCCCAAGAGACCCAGTACTTC. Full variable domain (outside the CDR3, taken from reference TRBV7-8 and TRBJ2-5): GAGVSQSPRYKVAKRGQDVALRCDPISGHVSLFWYQQALGQGPEFLTYFQNEAQLDKSGLPSDRFFAERPEGSVSTLKIQRTQQEDSAVYLCASSFGLSQETQYFGPGTRLLVL.